The TCR beta chain under discussion was sequenced for a study of Ad26.COV2.S vaccination and SARS-CoV-2 variants. Treatment defined: roughly 20 received Ad26.COV2.S at low or high dose, single or two shots; about 5 received placebo; per-sample allocation not given. Day 63 after the first vaccine or placebo injection was the time point for sampling. Data came from immunoSEQ multiplex PCR; TCRdb stores just in-frame clones and leaves some out. The data contain around 300,000 clones, approximately 86% of them singletons. In germline, CDR1 is KGHSH, CDR2 LQKENI. The CDR3 totals 15 residues. V lost 1 base to trimming and J lost 4 bases, with 14 bases between them.

V usage is TRBV18 and J usage is TRBJ2-7; D call uncertain. The starting material was peripheral blood, obtained in a trial of Ad26.COV2.S vaccine versus placebo. The source of this sequence is a person between 18 and 60 years old who received the Ad26.COV2.S COVID-19 vaccine or a placebo. The CDR3 loop reads CASSPQAPISYEQYF. CDR3 DNA sequence: TGTGCCAGCTCACCACAGGCTCCTATTTCTTACGAGCAGTACTTC.